The 14 T cell receptor beta chains below come from one sample, sequenced in a study of OX40 agonist ivuxolimab in advanced cancers. This table comes from immunoSEQ multiplex PCR, and its TCRdb copy is limited to in-frame clones, with some not included. Of some 45,000 clones in the sample, around 92% were seen once. The starting material was CD4+ or CD8+ T cells sorted from blood, obtained in a trial of the OX40 agonist ivuxolimab. These receptors were obtained from an adult with an advanced solid tumor such as melanoma, head and neck, liver or kidney cancer.

This rearrangement joins TRBV4-1 to TRBJ2-7, with D possibly being TRBD2 (5 bases). Per germline, CDR1 MGHRA and CDR2 YSYEKL. The CDR3 covers 17 residues. Trimming removed 2 bases from V and 1 base from J, with 18 bases in between. CDR3 nucleotide sequence: TGCGCCAGCAGCCAAAAGGATCGGGGTATTAGTTCCTACGAGCAGTACTTC. This translates into CASSQKDRGISSYEQYF.

The rearrangement links TRBV5-4 to TRBJ2-1; D is possibly TRBD2 (5 bases). Germline V gives CDR1 SGHNT, CDR2 YYREEE (reference sequence). V dropped 0 bases and J dropped 2 bases, with 15 bases sitting between them. The CDR3 runs 17 residues. CDR3 coding DNA: TGTGCCAGCAGCTTGGATATCGGAGCGGCAACCTACAATGAGCAGTTCTTC. The encoded protein is CASSLDIGAATYNEQFF.

A single count supports this clone. This chain links TRBV6-1 with TRBJ2-3, with 8 bases matching TRBD2. From germline, CDR1 is MNHNS and CDR2 SASEGT. V was clipped by 3 bases and J by 8 bases; unmatched bases: 4. The CDR3 extends over 13 amino acids. The CDR3 sequence is CASSDTGGGTQYF. The CDR3 DNA sequence: TGTGCCAGCAGTGATACGGGAGGGGGTACGCAGTATTTT.

The chain couples TRBV19 to TRBJ1-3; possible D gene TRBD1, 5 bases. Trimming stripped 3 bases from V and 4 bases from J, with 13 bases between. CDR3 length: 15 residues. CDR1 is LNHDA and CDR2 is SQIVND in the germline V gene (reference sequence). The CDR3 bases are TGTGCCAGTAGTATCGCCAGGGCGAGGGGAAACACCATATATTTT. Translation: CASSIARARGNTIYF.

A single count supports this clone. The V gene is TRBV18, the J gene TRBJ2-4, with 8 bases aligning to TRBD1. CDR1 and CDR2 (germline): KGHSH, LQKENI. The V gene end was trimmed by 3 bases and the J gene end by 2 bases; junction bases not matched to a gene: 6. CDR3 length equals 16 residues. The CDR3 is CASSPRDRGPKNIQYF. In DNA form, the CDR3 reads TGTGCCAGCTCACCGCGAGACAGGGGACCCAAAAACATTCAGTACTTC.

The rearrangement uses TRBV6-5 and TRBJ1-1; possibly TRBD1 for D (5 bases). The CDR3 loop spans 14 amino acids. The germline gives CDR1 MNHEY, CDR2 SVGAGI. V lost 8 bases to trimming and J lost 11 bases, with 24 bases between them. The CDR3 region is CASYPPQQAHGAFF. In nucleotides, the CDR3 is TGTGCCAGCTATCCCCCCCAACAGGCCCATGGGGCTTTCTTT.

The chain has TRBV6-5 and TRBJ2-7; D call uncertain. The CDR3 is 16 amino acids. Germline V CDR1 and CDR2: MNHEY, SVGAGI. V dropped 0 bases and J dropped 0 bases, with 12 bases sitting between them. CDR3 DNA: TGTGCCAGCAGTTACTCGATTGGGCGGCTCTCCTACGAGCAGTACTTC. Amino acids: CASSYSIGRLSYEQYF.

The chain combines TRBV6-1 with TRBJ2-7; D unclear. This CDR3 region has 17 residues. V shed 2 bases and J shed 3 bases, with 20 bases lying between them. Germline values: CDR1 MNHNS, CDR2 SASEGT. The CDR3 DNA is TGTGCCAGCAGTGAACATATTAAGTCCTACTCCCTCTACGAGCAGTACTTC. This gives the protein CASSEHIKSYSLYEQYF.

This rearrangement joins TRBV7-8 to TRBJ2-3; D possibly uses TRBD1 or TRBD2 (5 bases each). V lost 5 bases and J 4 bases, leaving 16 bases between the germline ends. Germline V gene lookup returns CDR1 SGHVS and CDR2 FQNEAQ. The length of the CDR3 is 15 residues. For the CDR3, the DNA is TGTGCCAGCAGCACACATGGGGGTCATGCAGATACGCAGTATTTT. Its translation is CASSTHGGHADTQYF.

J is TRBJ1-2 and V is TRBV5-6, with a weak D call TRBD1 (5 bases). The CDR3 contains 11 residues. Germline-derived CDR1 and CDR2 are SGHDT and YYEEEE. V gave up 4 bases and J gave up 8 bases, with 9 bases separating them. This chain's CDR3 is CASSLGVGYTF. For the CDR3, the DNA is TGTGCCAGCAGCCTGGGGGTCGGCTACACCTTC.

This clone has a single count. The gene calls are TRBV10-3 and TRBJ2-7; maybe TRBD1 (6 bases). Trimming took 10 bases from V and 6 from J, leaving 19 bases between them. CDR1 ENHRY and CDR2 SYGVKD come from the germline V gene. There are 13 residues in the CDR3. The CDR3 nucleotides read TGTGCCAGAGTTGGGGACATATTTCTCGAGCAGTACTTC. Its protein is CARVGDIFLEQYF.

Only a few counts were recorded for this clone. The V call is TRBV27, the J call TRBJ2-7, with D possibly being TRBD2 (7 bases). This CDR3 has 14 amino acids. Germline assignment: CDR1 MNHEY and CDR2 SMNVEV (reference sequence). Between the trimmed V and J ends, which lost 4 bases and 2 bases, there was a span of 12 bases. The CDR3 here is CASSSRGGAYEQYF. The CDR3 DNA is TGTGCCAGCAGTTCTAGGGGGGGGGCCTACGAGCAGTACTTC.

The sample holds a few counts of this clone. The chain has TRBV7-9 and TRBJ1-6; D uncertain. The ends were cut back, 2 bases at V and 13 bases at J, with 12 bases in the middle. The germline V gene encodes CDR1 SEHNR and CDR2 FQNEAQ (reference sequence). The CDR3 extends over 13 amino acids. The CDR3 region is CASSLSPLRPLHF. The CDR3 DNA is TGTGCCAGCAGCTTATCCCCCCTGCGGCCCCTCCACTTT.

The chain combines TRBV4-2 with TRBJ2-2; TRBD2 aligns across 7 bases. CDR1 is LGHNA, CDR2 YNFKEQ, per germline. The CDR3 totals 18 residues. J was trimmed by 5 bases and V by 0 bases; bases with no gene match: 12. The CDR3 region has the DNA TGTGCCAGCAGCCAAGATTTCTCTGCGGGAGCGTGGACCGGGGAGCTGTTTTTT. It yields the protein CASSQDFSAGAWTGELFF.